A selection of T cell receptor beta chains follows, all from one sample in a study of T cells in Graves' hyperthyroidism and ophthalmopathy. TCRdb processed the multiplex PCR reads anew with MiXCR; each CDR3 protein has one entry. The sample comprises 250,000 or so distinct CDR3 sequences, roughly 14% of which are singletons, and roughly 13% rests with the top ten. Sequenced sample: blood. Receptor source: a woman aged 40 to 49 with Graves' hyperthyroidism that later progressed to Graves' ophthalmopathy. Both conserved end residues are part of each CDR3. A D gene is named only where the DNA matches it firmly. Expanded clones are given a class, and other clones once, few, many or no size at all.

TRBV7-3,.,.,TRBJ2-3,TGTGCCAGCAGCTTAGAAGACGGAGCAGATACGCAGTATTTT,CASSLEDGADTQYF
TRBV3-1,.,few,TRBJ2-2,TGTGCCAGCAGCCAAGGCAGTTACACCGGGGAGCTGTTTTTT,CASSQGSYTGELFF
TRBV27,.,many,TRBJ2-7,TGTGCCAGCAGTTTAACTTCCCAGGGTCCGTACGAGCAGTACTTC,CASSLTSQGPYEQYF
TRBV7-9,.,.,TRBJ1-4,TGTGCCAGCAGCCTATCTAAGACGCGTGATAATGAAAAACTGTTTTTT,CASSLSKTRDNEKLFF
TRBV4-1,.,many,TRBJ2-3,TGCGCCAGCAGCCAGGGCCGCGAGGATACGCAGTATTTT,CASSQGREDTQYF
TRBV28,.,many,TRBJ2-1,TGTGCCAGCAGTACAATGCGGGGAAACAATGAGCAGTTCTTC,CASSTMRGNNEQFF
TRBV7-9,TRBD1,many,TRBJ2-4,TGTGCCAGCAGCTTGCCGGGACAGCAAAAAAACATTCAGTACTTC,CASSLPGQQKNIQYF
TRBV29-1,.,many,TRBJ2-7,TGCAGCGTCCGGGACTCCCGCTACGAGCAGTACTTC,CSVRDSRYEQYF
TRBV6-2/TRBV6-3,TRBD2,few,TRBJ2-7,TGTGCCAGCAGAAGAAAAGCGGGAGTTGAAATTAGGGAGCAGTACTTC,CASRRKAGVEIREQYF
TRBV6-1,.,few,TRBJ2-2,TGTGCCAGCAGGCGCGGTGGCGGGGAGCTGTTTTTT,CASRRGGGELFF
TRBV4-1,.,few,TRBJ2-1,TGCGCCAGCAGACCACCAGGGGAAAGAAGCGATGAGCAGTTCTTC,CASRPPGERSDEQFF
TRBV9,TRBD1,few,TRBJ2-2,TGTGCCAGCAGCGGGGGGACAGGGCTCGGGACCGGGGAGCTGTTTTTT,CASSGGTGLGTGELFF
TRBV12-3/TRBV12-4,.,.,TRBJ1-2,TGTGCCAGCAGTTTAGGGGGTATCAGCTATGGCTACACCTTC,CASSLGGISYGYTF
TRBV2,.,many,TRBJ2-5,TGTGCCAGCAAGAAAGAGACCCAGTACTTC,CASKKETQYF
TRBV9,.,many,TRBJ1-3,TGTGCCAGCAGCGAGACAGGCGTGCAAAACACCATATATTTT,CASSETGVQNTIYF